One sample yielded the 26 T cell receptor beta chains listed below, sequenced in a study of regulatory T cells in long-lasting Graves disease. Time point described: persistent/refractory GD, antithyroid drugs over 5 years with positive TRAb. RNA from PBMCs was the source of the TCR library. Arm-PCR of CDR3 regions and iRepertoire HTBI primers were used to build TCR beta libraries. A single record per CDR3 protein comes from TCRdb applying MiXCR to the multiplex PCR reads. The table has fewer than 550,000 distinct CDR3 sequences, 20% to 25% seen once; the top ten hold around 7%. Here the sequenced sample was peripheral blood mononuclear cells (PBMCs), taken when the disease was refractory, from a patient treated with antithyroid drugs. The receptors originated from a female donor with Graves disease.

This clonotype was detected ten times or more. The CDR3 spells CASSRQGMYEQYF. The CDR3, as DNA: TGTGCCAGCAGTCGACAGGGTATGTACGAGCAGTACTTC. The chain links TRBV12-3 or TRBV12-4 to TRBJ2-7; 7 bases are shared with TRBD1. The CDR3 is made up of 13 amino acids. J was trimmed by 4 bases and V by 5 bases; bases with no gene match: 5.

This chain uses TRBV6-1 with TRBJ1-2, with a possible D match to TRBD1 (5 bases). Germline CDR1 is MNHNS and CDR2 is SASEGT. V was trimmed by 8 bases and J by 4 bases, leaving 14 bases between them. The CDR3 consists of 13 residues. The CDR3 region is CASLDPGRYGYTF. DNA of the CDR3: TGTGCCAGCTTAGATCCAGGGCGCTATGGCTACACCTTC.

This clonotype was detected ten times or more. The junction and the germline gene differ at one end; a read error may be behind it. The chain has TRBV7-7 and TRBJ2-5; D gene ambiguous. CDR3 length: 15 amino acids. Germline-derived CDR1 and CDR2 are SSHAT and FNYEAQ (reference sequence). The CDR3 protein is CASRKTRNSEETQYF. DNA for the CDR3: TGTGCTAGCAGAAAGACAAGGAATTCGGAGGAGACCCAGTACTTC. The variable domain in full, with the rest retrieved from reference TRBV7-7 and TRBJ2-5, is GAGVSQSPRYKVTKRGQDVTLRCDPISSHATLYWYQQALGQGPEFLTYFNYEAQPDKSGLPSDRFSAERPEGSISTLTIQRTEQRDSAMYRCASRKTRNSEETQYFGPGTRLLVL.

A word on this clonotype: Possible read error: a much larger clone is one base away. No conserved phenylalanine or tryptophan is present at the end of the CDR3, so a read error is the likely explanation. The chain combines TRBV12-3 or TRBV12-4 with TRBJ1-1; 10 nucleotides match TRBD1. The CDR3 is made up of 14 amino acids. DNA of the CDR3: TGTGCCTGCAGTCGGACAGGGGGGAACACTGAAGCTTTCCTT. It is translated as CACSRTGGNTEAFL.

This clonotype was seen only a few times. The gene calls are TRBV5-1 and TRBJ2-3; no clear D gene. V shed 0 bases and J shed 0 bases, with 8 bases lying between them. CDR3 size: 15 residues. The germline CDR1 and CDR2 sequences are SGHRS and YFSETQ. This CDR3 is CASSLEASSTDTQYF. The DNA for the CDR3 is TGCGCCAGCAGCTTGGAGGCTTCTAGCACAGATACGCAGTATTTT. Using reference TRBV5-1 and TRBJ2-3 for the parts outside the CDR3, the full variable domain is KAGVTQTPRYLIKTRGQQVTLSCSPISGHRSVSWYQQTPGQGLQFLFEYFSETQRNKGNFPGRFSGRQFSNSRSEMNVSTLELGDSALYLCASSLEASSTDTQYFGPGTRLTVL.

This clonotype showed up many times. The chain combines TRBV7-9 with TRBJ2-5; D might be TRBD2 (5 bases). The CDR3 has 13 amino acids. Germline CDR1 reads SEHNR; CDR2 reads FQNEAQ (reference sequence). V was trimmed by 2 bases and J by 5 bases, leaving 9 bases between them. CDR3 nucleotides: TGTGCCAGCAGCTTATCCGGGATGGAGACCCAGTACTTC. Translation gives CASSLSGMETQYF.

This clonotype was found many times. The rearrangement uses TRBV6-2 or TRBV6-3 and TRBJ2-4; 11 bases map to TRBD2. This CDR3 contains 16 residues. V lost 4 bases to trimming and J lost 3 bases; unmatched junction nucleotides: 5. CDR1 MNHEY and CDR2 SVGEGT come from the germline V gene. The CDR3 protein is CASSSTGLAVKNIQYF. CDR3 bases: TGTGCCAGCAGTTCTACGGGACTAGCGGTCAAAAACATTCAGTACTTC.

The chain joins TRBV7-3 to TRBJ2-7, with D perhaps assigned TRBD1 or TRBD2 (5 bases each). The CDR3 extends over 13 amino acids. Per germline, CDR1 SGHTA and CDR2 FQGTGA. Trimming removed 2 bases from V and 5 bases from J, with 10 bases in between. CDR3 residues: CASSLGTLDEQYF. In DNA form, the CDR3 reads TGTGCCAGCAGCTTAGGGACGTTAGACGAGCAGTACTTC.

The V call is TRBV19, the J call TRBJ2-5; D is perhaps TRBD1 (6 bases). V lost 9 bases and J lost 0, with 11 bases in between. Germline CDR1 is LNHDA and CDR2 is SQIVND (reference sequence). The CDR3 runs to 13 residues. The CDR3 DNA is TGTGCCAGCAAGGACAGCTACCAAGAGACCCAGTACTTC. It encodes CASKDSYQETQYF. The whole variable domain, filled in from reference TRBV19 and TRBJ2-5, reads DGGITQSPKYLFRKEGQNVTLSCEQNLNHDAMYWYRQDPGQGLRLIYYSQIVNDFQKGDIAEGYSVSREKKESFPLTVTSAQKNPTAFYLCASKDSYQETQYFGPGTRLLVL.

This clonotype was recorded a few times. The J gene is TRBJ1-6, the V gene TRBV28, with 9 bases aligning to TRBD1. With V trimmed by 4 bases and J by 7 bases, 11 bases remained unmatched. CDR1 and CDR2 from the germline V gene are MDHEN and SYDVKM. CDR3 length equals 17 residues. Written as DNA, the CDR3 is TGTGCCAGCAGTTCCTTTTCTGGACAGGGGAGAAATTCACCCCTCCACTTT. Protein product: CASSSFSGQGRNSPLHF. Using reference TRBV28 and TRBJ1-6 for the parts outside the CDR3, the full variable domain is DVKVTQSSRYLVKRTGEKVFLECVQDMDHENMFWYRQDPGLGLRLIYFSYDVKMKEKGDIPEGYSVSREKKERFSLILESASTNQTSMYLCASSSFSGQGRNSPLHFGNGTRLTVT.

This chain connects TRBV20-1 to TRBJ1-2; D remains ambiguous. V was clipped by 2 bases and J by 4 bases, with 8 bases between them. The CDR3 covers 12 residues. CDR1 DFQATT and CDR2 SNEGSKA come from the germline V gene (reference sequence). For the CDR3, the DNA is TGCAGTGCTAGAAACTATGTCTATGGCTACACCTTC. The encoded protein is CSARNYVYGYTF.

The table lists this clonotype with a few counts. The rearrangement links TRBV7-9 to TRBJ2-4; 7 bases fit TRBD1. CDR1 and CDR2 (germline): SEHNR, FQNEAQ (reference sequence). The CDR3 is 14 amino acids. V shed 1 base, J shed 8 bases, and the junction held 5 bases outside the gene matches. The CDR3 nucleotides are TGTGCCAGCAGCTTAGGAGGGGGCCTGGACATTCAGTACTTC. It translates to CASSLGGGLDIQYF.

The chain has TRBV5-5 and TRBJ2-5, with D possibly TRBD1 on 5 matching bases. CDR1 is SGHKS and CDR2 is YYEKEE in the germline V gene (reference sequence). Deletions cut 4 bases from V and 3 bases from J, with 13 bases between. The CDR3 length is 14 residues. CDR3: CASSPGSGKETQYF. For the CDR3, the DNA is TGTGCCAGCAGCCCAGGTTCAGGGAAAGAGACCCAGTACTTC. Drawing the rest from reference TRBV5-5 and TRBJ2-5, the complete variable domain is DAGVTQSPTHLIKTRGQQVTLRCSPISGHKSVSWYQQVLGQGPQFIFQYYEKEERGRGNFPDRFSARQFPNYSSELNVNALLLGDSALYLCASSPGSGKETQYFGPGTRLLVL.

Many counts were recorded for this clonotype. The genes are TRBV29-1 and TRBJ1-1; 10 bases line up with TRBD1. Trimming took 4 bases from V and 3 from J; bases not matched to a gene: 2. Germline lookup yields CDR1 SQVTM and CDR2 ANQGSEA. This CDR3 is built from 13 residues. The CDR3 nucleotides are TGCAGCGTTGGGGGACAGGGGCACACTGAAGCTTTCTTT. The encoded protein is CSVGGQGHTEAFF.

This clonotype was recorded only once. V and J are TRBV5-5 and TRBJ1-4; no firm D call. This CDR3 region has 14 residues. Trimming left V 1 base short and J 0 bases short, with 4 bases between. The V gene's germline CDR1 is SGHKS and CDR2 YYEKEE (reference sequence). The CDR3 nucleotides are TGTGCCAGCAGCTTGTGGACAACTAATGAAAAACTGTTTTTT. Translation: CASSLWTTNEKLFF.

The chain links TRBV20-1 to TRBJ2-7; 8 nucleotides align to TRBD2. Germline-derived CDR1 and CDR2 are DFQATT and SNEGSKA (reference sequence). Losses at the gene ends were 5 bases for V and 3 bases for J; bases not matched to a gene: 6. The CDR3 is 13 amino acids. CDR3 nucleotides: TGCAGTGCTGGCTCCGGGACTAGCTACGAGCAGTACTTC. Translation: CSAGSGTSYEQYF.

At least ten counts were recorded for this clonotype. The chain uses TRBV27 and TRBJ1-4; no reliable D call. Germline-derived CDR1 and CDR2 are MNHEY and SMNVEV (reference sequence). The CDR3 is 13 residues long. V was clipped by 5 bases and J by 5 bases, with 9 bases between them. CDR3 DNA sequence: TGTGCCAGCAGTCCGGATGTGAATGAAAAACTGTTTTTT. Amino acids: CASSPDVNEKLFF.

This clonotype was recorded a few times. The chain links TRBV13 to TRBJ2-7, with 9 bases matching TRBD1. The length of the CDR3 is 19 residues. Germline V gene sequence: CDR1 PRHDT, CDR2 FYEKMQ (reference sequence). The V segment lost 1 base and the J segment 3 bases; nucleotides outside the gene matches: 16. CDR3 residues: CASSLVGTGFQIVGYEQYF. DNA of the CDR3: TGTGCCAGCAGCTTAGTTGGGACAGGGTTTCAAATAGTGGGCTACGAGCAGTACTTC.

This clonotype was recorded many times. The chain couples TRBV6-2 or TRBV6-3 to TRBJ2-2; no clear D. Germline loops: CDR1 MNHEY, CDR2 SVGEGT. This CDR3 comprises 15 residues. Trimming took 0 bases from V and 4 from J, leaving 9 bases between them. Here the CDR3 reads CASSYSIRGTGELFF. CDR3 nucleotide sequence: TGTGCCAGCAGTTACTCGATCCGTGGCACCGGGGAGCTGTTTTTT.

There are many counts of this clonotype. The chain is built from TRBV28 and TRBJ1-6; D gene uncertain. This CDR3 contains 18 residues. Germline CDR1 and CDR2: MDHEN and SYDVKM. Deletions cut 5 bases from V and 0 bases from J, with 17 bases between. CDR3 DNA sequence: TGTGCCAGCAGTCGTAGGGTTCTCCTGAGCTCCTATAATTCACCCCTCCACTTT. This sequence encodes CASSRRVLLSSYNSPLHF.

This clonotype was found a few times. The V call is TRBV19, the J call TRBJ2-7, with 9 bases aligning to TRBD1. The CDR3 consists of 15 residues. V lost 6 bases to trimming and J lost 2 bases; unmatched junction nucleotides: 8. In germline, CDR1 is LNHDA, CDR2 SQIVND (reference sequence). The CDR3 spells CASRRTGDGPYEQYF. DNA of the CDR3: TGTGCCAGTAGAAGGACAGGGGACGGCCCCTACGAGCAGTACTTC.

This clonotype appeared many times. The V gene is TRBV6-5, the J gene TRBJ1-4; TRBD1 agrees at 7 bases. This CDR3 has 18 residues. Germline V gives CDR1 MNHEY, CDR2 SVGAGI. After removal of 2 bases from V and 1 base from J, the junction contained 10 bases not matched to a gene. This chain's CDR3 is CASSYSGTASLTNEKLFF. CDR3 DNA: TGTGCCAGCAGTTACAGCGGGACAGCAAGCCTAACTAATGAAAAACTGTTTTTT.

The chain combines TRBV24-1 with TRBJ2-1, with 7 bases identical to TRBD1. This CDR3 contains 14 residues. Germline V lookup: CDR1 KGHDR, CDR2 SFDVKD. V lost 1 base to trimming and J lost 9 bases; unmatched junction nucleotides: 5. In DNA form, the CDR3 reads TGTGCCACCAGTGATTTCCCAGGGGGTTTTGAGCAGTTCTTC. It yields the protein CATSDFPGGFEQFF.

The V and J genes are TRBV29-1 and TRBJ2-5; D gene ambiguous. V lost 6 bases and J 9 bases, leaving 20 bases between the germline ends. Germline CDR1 reads SQVTM; CDR2 reads ANQGSEA. The CDR3 consists of 13 residues. The CDR3 sequence: CSVAGSLFGAQYF. CDR3 in DNA: TGCAGCGTCGCTGGGTCTTTATTTGGGGCCCAGTACTTC.

J is TRBJ2-7 and V is TRBV9; maybe TRBD2 (5 bases). Trimming shortened V by 3 bases and J by 6 bases, and 16 bases separated the two germline ends. CDR1 is SGDLS, CDR2 YYNGEE, per germline. This CDR3 contains 14 residues. Here the CDR3 reads CASSAGNFPTEQYF. The CDR3 DNA reads TGTGCCAGCAGCGCCGGGAACTTCCCAACCGAGCAGTACTTC.

This clonotype was seen at least ten times. The chain combines TRBV28 with TRBJ1-6; D not certain. This CDR3 is built from 13 residues. V lost 6 bases and J lost 6, with 9 bases in between. Germline V lookup: CDR1 MDHEN, CDR2 SYDVKM. The CDR3 loop reads CASSGRTNSPLHF. The CDR3 DNA reads TGTGCCAGCAGCGGACGGACTAATTCACCCCTCCACTTT.